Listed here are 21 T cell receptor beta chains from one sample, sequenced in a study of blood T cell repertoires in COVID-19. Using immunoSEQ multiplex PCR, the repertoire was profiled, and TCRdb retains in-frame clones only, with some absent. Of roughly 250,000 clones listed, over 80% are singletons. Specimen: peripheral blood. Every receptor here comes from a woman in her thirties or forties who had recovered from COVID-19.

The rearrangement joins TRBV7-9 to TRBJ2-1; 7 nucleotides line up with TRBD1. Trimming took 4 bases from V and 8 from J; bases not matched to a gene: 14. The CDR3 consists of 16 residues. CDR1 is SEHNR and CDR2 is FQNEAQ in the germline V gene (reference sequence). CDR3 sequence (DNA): TGTGCCAGCAGCTCGATACAGGGGCTCGGGATTTATGAGCAGTTCTTC. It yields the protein CASSSIQGLGIYEQFF.

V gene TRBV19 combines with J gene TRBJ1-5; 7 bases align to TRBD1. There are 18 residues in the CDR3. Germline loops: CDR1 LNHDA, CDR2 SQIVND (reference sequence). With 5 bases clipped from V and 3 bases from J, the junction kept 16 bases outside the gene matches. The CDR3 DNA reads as TGTGCCAGTAGTCGGTCGACCGGGGACAGTGGCGACAATCAGCCCCAGCATTTT. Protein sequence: CASSRSTGDSGDNQPQHF.

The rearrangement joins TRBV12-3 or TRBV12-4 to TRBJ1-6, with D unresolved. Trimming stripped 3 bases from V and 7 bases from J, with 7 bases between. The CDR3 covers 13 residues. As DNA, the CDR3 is TGTGCCAGCAGTTTCACAACCAATTCACCCCTCCACTTT. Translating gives CASSFTTNSPLHF.

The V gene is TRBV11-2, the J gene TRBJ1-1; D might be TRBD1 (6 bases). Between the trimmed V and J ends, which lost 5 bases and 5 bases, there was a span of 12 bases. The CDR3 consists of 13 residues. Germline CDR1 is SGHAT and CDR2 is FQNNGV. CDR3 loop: CASSLNRDTEAFF. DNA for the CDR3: TGTGCCAGCAGCCTAAACAGGGATACTGAAGCTTTCTTT.

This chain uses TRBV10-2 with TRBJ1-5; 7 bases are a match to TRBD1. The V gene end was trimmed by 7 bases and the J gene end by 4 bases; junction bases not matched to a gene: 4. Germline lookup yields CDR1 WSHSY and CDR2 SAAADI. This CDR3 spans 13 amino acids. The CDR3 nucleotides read TGCGCCAGCAAGGGACAGCCTAATCAGCCCCAGCATTTT. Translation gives CASKGQPNQPQHF.

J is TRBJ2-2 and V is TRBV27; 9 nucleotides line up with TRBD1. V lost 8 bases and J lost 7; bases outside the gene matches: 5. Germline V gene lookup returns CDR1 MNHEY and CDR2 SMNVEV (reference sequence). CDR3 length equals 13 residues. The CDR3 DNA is TGTGCCAGCTGGGACAGGGCCAGCGGGGAGCTGTTTTTT. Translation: CASWDRASGELFF.

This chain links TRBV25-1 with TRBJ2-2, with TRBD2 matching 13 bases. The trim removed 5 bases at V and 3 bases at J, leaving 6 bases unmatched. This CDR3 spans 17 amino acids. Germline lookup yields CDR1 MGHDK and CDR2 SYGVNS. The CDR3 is CASSSGLAGAHTGELFF. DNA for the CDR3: TGTGCCAGCAGTTCTGGACTAGCGGGGGCGCACACCGGGGAGCTGTTTTTT.

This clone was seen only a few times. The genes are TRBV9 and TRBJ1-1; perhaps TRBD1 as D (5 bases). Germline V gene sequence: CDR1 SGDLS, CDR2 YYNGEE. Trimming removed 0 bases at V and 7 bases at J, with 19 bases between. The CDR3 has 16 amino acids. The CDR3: CASSVARGGRRSEAFF. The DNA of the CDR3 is TGTGCCAGCAGCGTAGCTAGGGGAGGGCGCAGAAGTGAAGCTTTCTTT. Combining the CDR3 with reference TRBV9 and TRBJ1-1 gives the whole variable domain DSGVTQTPKHLITATGQRVTLRCSPRSGDLSVYWYQQSLDQGLQFLIQYYNGEERAKGNILERFSAQQFPDLHSELNLSSLELGDSALYFCASSVARGGRRSEAFFGQGTRLTVV.

CDR3 residues: CASNTNTGELFF. DNA of the CDR3: TGTGCCAGCAATACGAACACCGGGGAGCTGTTTTTT. The chain uses TRBV28 and TRBJ2-2; D ambiguous. V lost 7 bases to trimming and J lost 0 bases, with 3 bases between them. Germline CDR1 and CDR2: MDHEN and SYDVKM. The CDR3 length is 12 residues.

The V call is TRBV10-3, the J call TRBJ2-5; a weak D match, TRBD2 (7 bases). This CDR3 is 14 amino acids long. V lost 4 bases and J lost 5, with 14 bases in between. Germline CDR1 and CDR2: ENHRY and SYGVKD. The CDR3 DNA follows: TGTGCCATCAGTGGGGGGGGCCAACGGGAGACCCAGTACTTC. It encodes CAISGGGQRETQYF.

DNA for the CDR3: TGTGCCAGTGTCCCCGGGACACCAACCGGGGAGCTGTTTTTT. As protein: CASVPGTPTGELFF. The chain has TRBV11-2 and TRBJ2-2; D possibly corresponds to TRBD1 (6 bases). The CDR3 is 14 amino acids. V lost 9 bases and J 5 bases, leaving 16 bases between the germline ends. Germline V gene data show CDR1 as SGHAT and CDR2 as FQNNGV.

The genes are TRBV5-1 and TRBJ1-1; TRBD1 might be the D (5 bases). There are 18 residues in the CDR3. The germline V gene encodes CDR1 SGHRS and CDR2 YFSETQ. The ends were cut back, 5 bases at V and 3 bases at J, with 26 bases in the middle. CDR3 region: CASSLLPMGTGLDTEAFF. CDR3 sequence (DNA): TGCGCCAGCAGTCTCCTTCCCATGGGAACAGGCCTGGACACTGAAGCTTTCTTT.

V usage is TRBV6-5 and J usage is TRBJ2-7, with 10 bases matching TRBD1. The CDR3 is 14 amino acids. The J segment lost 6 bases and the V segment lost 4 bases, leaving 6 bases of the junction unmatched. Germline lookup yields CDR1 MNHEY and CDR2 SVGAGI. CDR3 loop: CASSSPGQGSEQYF. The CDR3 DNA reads TGTGCCAGCAGTTCGCCGGGACAGGGGTCCGAGCAGTACTTC.

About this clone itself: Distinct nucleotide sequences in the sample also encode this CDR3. CDR3 loop: CASSQGQRGYTF. CDR3 nucleotide sequence: TGTGCCAGCAGCCAAGGGCAGCGGGGCTACACCTTC. V and J are TRBV3-1 (or the pseudogene TRBV3-2) and TRBJ1-2; D not certain. Germline values: CDR1 LGHDT, CDR2 YNNKEL (reference sequence). The germline V and J ends were trimmed by 1 base and 8 bases, with 8 bases remaining between them. The CDR3 is 12 residues long.

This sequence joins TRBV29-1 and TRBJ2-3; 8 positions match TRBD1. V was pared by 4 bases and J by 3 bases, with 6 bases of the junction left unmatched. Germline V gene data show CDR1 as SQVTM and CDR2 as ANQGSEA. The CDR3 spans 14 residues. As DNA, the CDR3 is TGCAGCGTTGGGGCAGGGGGCACGACAGATACGCAGTATTTT. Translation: CSVGAGGTTDTQYF.

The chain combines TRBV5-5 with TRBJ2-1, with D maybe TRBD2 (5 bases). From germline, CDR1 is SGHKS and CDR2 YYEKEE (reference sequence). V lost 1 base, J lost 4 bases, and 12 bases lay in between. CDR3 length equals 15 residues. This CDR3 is CASSLSPGKYNEQFF. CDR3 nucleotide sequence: TGTGCCAGCAGCTTGTCCCCCGGGAAGTACAATGAGCAGTTCTTC.

CDR3 bases: TGTGCCAGCACCCGGGGGAATAATTCACCCCTCCACTTT. Protein product: CASTRGNNSPLHF. This sequence joins TRBV2 and TRBJ1-6; perhaps TRBD1 as D (5 bases). Trimming pared 7 bases from V and 5 bases from J, leaving 9 bases between. Germline-derived CDR1 and CDR2 are SNHLY and FYNNEI. This CDR3 is 13 amino acids long.

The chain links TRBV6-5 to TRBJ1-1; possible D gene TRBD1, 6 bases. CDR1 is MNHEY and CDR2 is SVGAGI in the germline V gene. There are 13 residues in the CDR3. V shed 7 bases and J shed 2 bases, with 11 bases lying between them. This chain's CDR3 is CASTDRLNTEAFF. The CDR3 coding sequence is TGTGCCAGCACAGACAGGCTCAACACTGAAGCTTTCTTT.

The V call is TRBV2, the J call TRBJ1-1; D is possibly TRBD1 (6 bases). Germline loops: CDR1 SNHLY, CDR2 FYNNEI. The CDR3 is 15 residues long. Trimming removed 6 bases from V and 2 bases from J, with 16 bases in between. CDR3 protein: CASSGGGAVNTEAFF. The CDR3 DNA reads TGTGCCAGCAGCGGGGGGGGCGCGGTCAACACTGAAGCTTTCTTT.

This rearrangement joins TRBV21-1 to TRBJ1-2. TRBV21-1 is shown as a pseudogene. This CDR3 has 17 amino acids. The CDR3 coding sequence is TGTGCCAGCAGCAAACGTTGGGGGGGGATTTGGAACTATGGCTACACCTTC. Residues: CASSKRWGGIWNYGYTF.

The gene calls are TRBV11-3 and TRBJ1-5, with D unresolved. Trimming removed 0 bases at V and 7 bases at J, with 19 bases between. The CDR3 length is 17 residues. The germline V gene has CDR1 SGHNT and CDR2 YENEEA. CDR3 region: CASSLDSTEQTPQPQHF. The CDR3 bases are TGTGCCAGCAGCTTAGATTCCACCGAACAGACCCCCCAGCCCCAGCATTTT. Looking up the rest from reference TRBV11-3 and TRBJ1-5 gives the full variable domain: EAGVVQSPRYKIIEKKQPVAFWCNPISGHNTLYWYLQNLGQGPELLIRYENEEAVDDSQLPKDRFSAERLKGVDSTLKIQPAELGDSAVYLCASSLDSTEQTPQPQHFGDGTRLSIL.